This TCR beta chain originates from a study of control samples from healthy donors and cancer patients. The method was immunoSEQ multiplex PCR; TCRdb's version includes in-frame clones alone and lacks a portion of them. The profile covers roughly 150,000 clones, with approximately 88% appearing a single time and less than 5% taken by the ten largest. The CDR3 sequence is 17 residues long. This clonotype originated in a man aged 25 to 40 in good health. The V and J genes are TRBV21-1 and TRBJ2-2; TRBD2, the table's D call, lacks a check against the DNA. TRBV21-1 is shown as a pseudogene. Material for sequencing was blood. The CDR3 loop is CASSREGLAVNTGELFF. The CDR3 bases are TGTGCCAGCAGCAGAGAGGGACTAGCGGTGAACACCGGGGAGCTGTTTTTT.